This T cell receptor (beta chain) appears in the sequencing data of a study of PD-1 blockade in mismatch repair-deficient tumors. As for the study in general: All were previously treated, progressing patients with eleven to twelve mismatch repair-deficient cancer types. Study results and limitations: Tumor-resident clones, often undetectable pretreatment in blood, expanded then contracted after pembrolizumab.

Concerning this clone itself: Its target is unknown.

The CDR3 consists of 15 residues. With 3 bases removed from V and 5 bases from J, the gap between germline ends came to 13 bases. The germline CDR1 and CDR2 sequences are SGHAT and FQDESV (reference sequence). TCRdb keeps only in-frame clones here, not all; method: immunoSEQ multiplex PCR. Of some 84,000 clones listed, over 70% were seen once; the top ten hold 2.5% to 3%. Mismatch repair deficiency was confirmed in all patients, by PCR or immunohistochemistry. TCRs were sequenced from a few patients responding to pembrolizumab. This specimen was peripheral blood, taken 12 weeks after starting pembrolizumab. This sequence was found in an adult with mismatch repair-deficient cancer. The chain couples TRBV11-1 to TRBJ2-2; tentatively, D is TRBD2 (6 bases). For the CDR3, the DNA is TGTGCCAGCAGCTTTCAGGGCGGAGGGACCGGGGAGCTGTTTTTT. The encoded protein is CASSFQGGGTGELFF.